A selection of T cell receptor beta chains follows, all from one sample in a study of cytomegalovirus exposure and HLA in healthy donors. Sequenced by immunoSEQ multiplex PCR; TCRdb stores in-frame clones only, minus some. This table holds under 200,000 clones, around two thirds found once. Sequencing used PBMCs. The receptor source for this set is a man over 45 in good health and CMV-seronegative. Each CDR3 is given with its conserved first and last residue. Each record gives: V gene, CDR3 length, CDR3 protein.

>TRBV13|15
CASSPRWGVPSTQYF
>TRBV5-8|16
CASRKRGGVGSTEAFF
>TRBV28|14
CASSLQGDSTEAFF
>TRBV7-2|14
CASSLQGGGTEAFF
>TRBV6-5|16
CASSYSGLAGEYEQYF
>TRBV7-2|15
CASSLAAGVGYEQYF
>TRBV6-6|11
CASGQLDTQYF
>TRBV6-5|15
CASSDTGLGPQPQHF
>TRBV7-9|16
CASSLGVQGGFYGYTF
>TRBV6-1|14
CASRRGGSTDTQYF
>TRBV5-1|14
CASSLSGGVGELFF
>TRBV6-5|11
CATRNLTGQYF
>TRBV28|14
CASSLEGQGRELFF
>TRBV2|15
CASRGGRRSTDTQYF
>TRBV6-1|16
CASSVTSGGMADTQYF
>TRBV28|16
CASRKYQGAPQETQYF
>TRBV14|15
CASSQVGRGVTEAFF
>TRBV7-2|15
CASSLVTTTRVEQYF
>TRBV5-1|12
CASSLSGQPQHF
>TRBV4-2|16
CASSQDTGKAGEKLFF
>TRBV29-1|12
CSVDRGTEGYTF
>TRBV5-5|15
CASSLIAGGITEAFF
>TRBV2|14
CASGREDYNSPLHF
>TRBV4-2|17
CASSQEGATLSNYGYTF
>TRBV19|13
CASSMGSSYGYTF
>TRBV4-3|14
CASSQGTVDNEQFF
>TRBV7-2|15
CASSIGSGVLYEQYF
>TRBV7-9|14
CASSLNPGQGKAFF
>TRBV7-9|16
CASSLPSGGARYEQYF
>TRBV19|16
CASRPASGDSPYEQYF
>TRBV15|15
CATSPGGTGKGEQYF
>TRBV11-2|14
CASSLRPSGTEAFF
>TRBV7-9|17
CASSPLPGQENSYEQYF
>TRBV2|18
CASSGLAGDALAKNIQYF
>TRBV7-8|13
CASSLDGNYGYTF
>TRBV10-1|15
CASSEGGGASNEQFF
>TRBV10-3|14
CAISESPGGQPQHF
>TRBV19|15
CASSIVGSSGNTIYF
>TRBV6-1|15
CASIFRDRGDYGYTF
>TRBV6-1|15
CASSSTGIEDEKLFF